Following are 27 T cell receptor beta chains from one sample sequenced in a study of OX40 agonist ivuxolimab in advanced cancers. This table comes from immunoSEQ multiplex PCR, and its TCRdb copy is limited to in-frame clones, with some not included. The sample contains over 65,000 clones, 84% of which appear only once. Material: CD4+ or CD8+ T cells sorted from blood, obtained in a trial of the OX40 agonist ivuxolimab. The receptors stem from an adult with an advanced solid tumor such as melanoma, head and neck, liver or kidney cancer.

The V gene is TRBV10-3, the J gene TRBJ2-1, with 8 positions matching TRBD2. Germline CDR1 reads ENHRY; CDR2 reads SYGVKD. Trimming at V came to 4 bases and at J to 6 bases, leaving 2 bases not matched to a gene. The CDR3 is 13 amino acids. CDR3: CAISVAGLNEQFF. The DNA of the CDR3 is TGTGCCATCAGTGTAGCGGGACTCAATGAGCAGTTCTTC.

This chain uses TRBV5-1 with TRBJ2-5, with 8 bases aligning to TRBD1. CDR1 and CDR2 from the germline V gene are SGHRS and YFSETQ. There are 15 residues in the CDR3. V lost 4 bases, J lost 1 base, and 6 bases stayed unmatched. The CDR3 loop is CASSPGQGPQETQYF. The CDR3 DNA sequence: TGCGCCAGCAGCCCTGGACAGGGCCCCCAAGAGACCCAGTACTTC. Variable domain in full (rest from reference TRBV5-1 and TRBJ2-5): KAGVTQTPRYLIKTRGQQVTLSCSPISGHRSVSWYQQTPGQGLQFLFEYFSETQRNKGNFPGRFSGRQFSNSRSEMNVSTLELGDSALYLCASSPGQGPQETQYFGPGTRLLVL.

The V call is TRBV7-2, the J call TRBJ2-7; TRBD2 matches 9 bases. Germline lookup yields CDR1 SGHTA and CDR2 FQGNSA. V was clipped by 3 bases and J by 2 bases; unmatched bases: 8. This CDR3 has 16 residues. CDR3: CASSFGASGTAYEQYF. CDR3 DNA sequence: TGTGCCAGCAGCTTCGGGGCTAGCGGGACAGCCTACGAGCAGTACTTC.

This clone was seen just once. This chain links TRBV5-4 with TRBJ1-1; 7 bases align to TRBD1. The V and J ends lost 5 bases and 8 bases, in that order; junction bases with no gene match: 18. CDR3 length equals 16 residues. The V gene's germline CDR1 is SGHNT and CDR2 YYREEE (reference sequence). The CDR3 spells CASRFGLRDRTSEAFF. In DNA, the CDR3 is TGTGCCAGCAGGTTTGGGCTCCGGGACAGAACTTCCGAAGCTTTCTTT.

The J gene is TRBJ2-5, the V gene TRBV30; 9 bases align to TRBD2. In germline, CDR1 is GTSNPN, CDR2 SVGIG (reference sequence). Trimming took 2 bases from V and 0 from J; bases not matched to a gene: 1. This CDR3 has 14 amino acids. CDR3 nucleotides: TGTGCCTGGAGTCGCGGGGGGGACCAAGAGACCCAGTACTTC. Its translation: CAWSRGGDQETQYF.

The chain combines TRBV2 with TRBJ1-5; maybe TRBD1 (6 bases). This CDR3 region has 13 residues. V dropped 5 bases and J dropped 5 bases, with 10 bases sitting between them. The germline V gene has CDR1 SNHLY and CDR2 FYNNEI. The CDR3 protein is CASSRQAHQPQHF. The CDR3 coding sequence is TGTGCCAGCAGTCGACAGGCTCATCAGCCCCAGCATTTT.

This clone came up once. The chain has TRBV5-4 and TRBJ2-1; D possibly uses TRBD1 or TRBD2 (5 bases each). Germline assignment: CDR1 SGHNT and CDR2 YYREEE (reference sequence). The V end lost 0 bases, the J end lost 5 bases, and 9 bases lay between the germline ends. This CDR3 contains 14 residues. CDR3 DNA: TGTGCCAGCAGCTTGGTGGGACGGAACAATGAGCAGTTCTTC. Protein: CASSLVGRNNEQFF.

The rearrangement links TRBV9 to TRBJ1-2; D call uncertain. The CDR3 is made up of 14 amino acids. Trimming pared 5 bases from V and 2 bases from J, leaving 13 bases between. Germline loops: CDR1 SGDLS, CDR2 YYNGEE. CDR3 coding DNA: TGTGCCAGCAGGGCCGCTGACGGGAACTATGGCTACACCTTC. Protein: CASRAADGNYGYTF.

The rearrangement joins TRBV6-6 to TRBJ2-1; D is possibly TRBD1 (5 bases). CDR3 length equals 14 residues. V dropped 6 bases and J dropped 5 bases, with 14 bases sitting between them. Germline loops: CDR1 MNHNY, CDR2 SVGAGI (reference sequence). The CDR3 coding sequence is TGTGCCAGCAGCAACGCCCAGGGAAACAATGAGCAGTTCTTC. It is translated as CASSNAQGNNEQFF.

The V and J genes are TRBV5-1 and TRBJ2-1, with D unclear. V was cut by 0 bases and J by 9 bases, with 4 bases left in between. Germline CDR1 SGHRS, CDR2 YFSETQ. This CDR3 region has 11 residues. The CDR3 bases are TGCGCCAGCAGCTTGGAAGGTGAGCAGTTCTTC. It encodes CASSLEGEQFF.

V is TRBV5-6 and J is TRBJ1-3; D perhaps matches TRBD1 (6 bases). V was shortened by 2 bases and J by 0 bases, with 9 bases between the two germline ends. The CDR3 consists of 15 residues. Germline V lookup: CDR1 SGHDT, CDR2 YYEEEE. Here the CDR3 DNA reads TGTGCCAGCAGCTTTTTAGGGGGCTCTGGAAACACCATATATTTT. Its protein product is CASSFLGGSGNTIYF.

The chain uses TRBV6-1 and TRBJ2-3, with TRBD2 matching over 7 bases. Germline V lookup: CDR1 MNHNS, CDR2 SASEGT. J gave up 1 base and V 3 bases, and 7 bases lay outside the gene matches. CDR3 size: 16 residues. The CDR3 nucleotides read TGTGCCAGCAGTGATGCAGGCGGGGGTGGCACAGATACGCAGTATTTT. Encoded protein: CASSDAGGGGTDTQYF.

The chain combines TRBV5-6 with TRBJ2-5, with 9 bases lining up with TRBD2. The J segment lost 5 bases and the V segment lost 0 bases, leaving 8 bases of the junction unmatched. This CDR3 is built from 16 residues. Germline V gene lookup returns CDR1 SGHDT and CDR2 YYEEEE. The DNA for the CDR3 is TGTGCCAGCAGCTTGGTGGCGGGAGGGGTGCCCGAGACCCAGTACTTC. Translated, it gives CASSLVAGGVPETQYF.

The rearrangement links TRBV25-1 to TRBJ1-5, with 7 nucleotides matching TRBD1. The germline gives CDR1 MGHDK, CDR2 SYGVNS. V dropped 8 bases and J dropped 6; count of bases not matched to a gene: 16. The length of the CDR3 is 16 residues. CDR3 bases: TGTGCCAGCCCGCAAATGAGGAACAGGGGCGGTCAGCCCCAGCATTTT. The encoded protein is CASPQMRNRGGQPQHF.

The CDR3 bases are TGTGCCAGCAGTTTACCGACAGGGGGCGCAGAGACCCAGTACTTC. Its translation: CASSLPTGGAETQYF. V gene TRBV28 combines with J gene TRBJ2-5; 10 nucleotides line up with TRBD1. CDR1 MDHEN and CDR2 SYDVKM come from the germline V gene. The CDR3 extends over 15 amino acids. V was pared by 2 bases and J by 4 bases, with 4 bases of the junction left unmatched.

Only one count was recorded for this clone. This chain uses TRBV28 with TRBJ2-3; D not resolved. From germline, CDR1 is MDHEN and CDR2 SYDVKM. The CDR3 has 14 amino acids. Trimming shortened V by 1 base and J by 2 bases, and 7 bases separated the two germline ends. The CDR3 region is CASSLSTLTDTQYF. In DNA form, the CDR3 reads TGTGCCAGCAGTTTATCGACCCTCACAGATACGCAGTATTTT.

This clone was seen only once. The J gene is TRBJ1-6, the V gene TRBV2, with 11 nucleotides matching TRBD1. The V and J ends lost 6 bases and 5 bases, in that order; junction bases with no gene match: 3. The CDR3 spans 15 residues. CDR1 SNHLY and CDR2 FYNNEI come from the germline V gene. The CDR3 DNA follows: TGTGCCAGCAGAGGACAGGGGGCGAATAATTCACCCCTCCACTTT. Its translation: CASRGQGANNSPLHF.

In this sample, this clone turned up a few times. The chain is built from TRBV18 and TRBJ2-3, with 8 bases aligning to TRBD1. V shed 1 base and J 3 bases; nucleotides not matched to a gene: 6. The CDR3 length is 16 residues. CDR1 is KGHSH, CDR2 LQKENI, per germline. CDR3 DNA: TGTGCCAGCTCACCACTCCGGACAGGGAGTACAGATACGCAGTATTTT. It specifies CASSPLRTGSTDTQYF.

The chain is built from TRBV5-8 and TRBJ2-7; weak D call: TRBD1 (6 bases). The CDR3 covers 15 residues. V was clipped by 6 bases and J by 4 bases, with 20 bases between them. The germline V gene encodes CDR1 SGHTS and CDR2 YDEGEE. Written as DNA, the CDR3 is TGTGCCAGCACTCAAAGGACAGTCTTAAAATACGAGCAGTACTTC. Its translation is CASTQRTVLKYEQYF. Full variable domain (missing parts from reference TRBV5-8 and TRBJ2-7): EAGVTQSPTHLIKTRGQQATLRCSPISGHTSVYWYQQALGLGLQFLLWYDEGEERNRGNFPPRFSGRQFPNYSSELNVNALELEDSALYLCASTQRTVLKYEQYFGPGTRLTVT.

This chain links TRBV10-3 with TRBJ2-3; 14 bases fit TRBD2. CDR3 size: 18 residues. CDR1 and CDR2 from the germline V gene are ENHRY and SYGVKD. After removal of 3 bases from V and 7 bases from J, the junction contained 12 bases not matched to a gene. The CDR3 reads CAISDMTSGRVGGNTQYF. DNA for the CDR3: TGTGCCATCAGTGACATGACTAGCGGGAGGGTCGGCGGGAATACGCAGTATTTT.

The chain joins TRBV11-1 to TRBJ2-7; TRBD1 matches 8 bases. CDR1 SGHAT and CDR2 FQDESV come from the germline V gene (reference sequence). This CDR3 has 15 residues. The junction had 4 bases not matched to a gene; V was cut back by 1 base and J by 2 bases. The CDR3 region is CASSLGQGRPYEQYF. In DNA, the CDR3 is TGTGCCAGCAGCTTAGGACAGGGGCGTCCCTACGAGCAGTACTTC.

The V gene is TRBV5-1, the J gene TRBJ2-5; 8 nucleotides agree with TRBD1. The CDR3 runs 13 residues. Germline trimming cut 1 base from V and 5 bases from J; bases unmatched to any gene: 1. From germline, CDR1 is SGHRS and CDR2 YFSETQ. CDR3 in amino acids: CASSLNRGETQYF. CDR3 nucleotide sequence: TGCGCCAGCAGCTTGAACAGGGGGGAGACCCAGTACTTC. The entire variable domain, with the rest obtained from reference TRBV5-1 and TRBJ2-5, is as follows: KAGVTQTPRYLIKTRGQQVTLSCSPISGHRSVSWYQQTPGQGLQFLFEYFSETQRNKGNFPGRFSGRQFSNSRSEMNVSTLELGDSALYLCASSLNRGETQYFGPGTRLLVL.

The chain uses TRBV6-1 and TRBJ1-1; unclear D gene. There are 15 residues in the CDR3. Trimming removed 3 bases from V and 3 bases from J, with 14 bases in between. The V gene's germline CDR1 is MNHNS and CDR2 SASEGT. CDR3 nucleotide sequence: TGTGCCAGCAGTGATCTCCTCCGACCCCACACTGAAGCTTTCTTT. This sequence encodes CASSDLLRPHTEAFF.

This clone was recorded only once. The V call is TRBV28, the J call TRBJ1-1; 8 bases are a match to TRBD1. Losses at the gene ends were 7 bases for V and 1 base for J; bases not matched to a gene: 8. CDR3 length: 15 amino acids. Germline V gene lookup returns CDR1 MDHEN and CDR2 SYDVKM. The CDR3 DNA reads TGTGCCAGCATCAGGGGGGACAGGAAGAACACTGAAGCTTTCTTT. It translates to CASIRGDRKNTEAFF.

This chain uses TRBV5-6 with TRBJ1-5, with D possibly TRBD1 on 6 matching bases. V dropped 4 bases and J dropped 4 bases, with 18 bases sitting between them. CDR3 size: 16 residues. The V gene's germline CDR1 is SGHDT and CDR2 YYEEEE. In DNA, the CDR3 is TGTGCCAGCAGCCATGGTGGGCCGAGGGGGAATCAGCCCCAGCATTTT. Its protein is CASSHGGPRGNQPQHF.

V and J are TRBV28 and TRBJ2-6, with TRBD1 matching over 7 bases. Germline lookup yields CDR1 MDHEN and CDR2 SYDVKM. The CDR3 is 15 amino acids. V shed 5 bases and J 4 bases; nucleotides not matched to a gene: 5. CDR3 residues: CASSRQGSGANVLTF. The CDR3 coding sequence is TGTGCCAGCAGTAGACAGGGTTCCGGGGCCAACGTCCTGACTTTC.

This clone turned up a few times. This chain joins TRBV6-1 and TRBJ2-7, with 7 bases matching TRBD2. The CDR3 runs to 15 residues. Germline V lookup: CDR1 MNHNS, CDR2 SASEGT. After removal of 6 bases from V and 0 bases from J, the junction contained 8 bases not matched to a gene. The CDR3 here is CASSLAVRSSYEQYF. The CDR3 DNA reads as TGTGCCAGCAGCCTAGCGGTTCGAAGCTCCTACGAGCAGTACTTC.